This T cell receptor (beta chain) was recorded in a study of T cell responses to AZD1222 COVID-19 vaccine. Points from the study as a whole: The study identified only six AZD1222 recipients as seropositive at baseline.

Repertoires were generated with immunoSEQ multiplex PCR, while TCRdb's copy carries only in-frame clones and drops some. The sample gives 150,000 or so clones, roughly 89% of which show up once; 4% to 6% is in the top ten. The CDR3 has 15 residues. CDR1 and CDR2 (germline): MRHNA, SNTAGT. After removal of 7 bases from V and 5 bases from J, the junction contained 6 bases not matched to a gene. As regards this clone: Its antigen is unidentified.

The chain carries TRBV6-4 and TRBJ2-1, with 12 bases aligning to TRBD2. Sequencing used peripheral blood, obtained on day 0 of AZD1222 vaccination. The receptor was derived from an adult in good health. CDR3 sequence (DNA): TGTGCCAGCACCCGGACTAGCGGGAACCACAATGAGCAGTTCTTC. It yields the protein CASTRTSGNHNEQFF.